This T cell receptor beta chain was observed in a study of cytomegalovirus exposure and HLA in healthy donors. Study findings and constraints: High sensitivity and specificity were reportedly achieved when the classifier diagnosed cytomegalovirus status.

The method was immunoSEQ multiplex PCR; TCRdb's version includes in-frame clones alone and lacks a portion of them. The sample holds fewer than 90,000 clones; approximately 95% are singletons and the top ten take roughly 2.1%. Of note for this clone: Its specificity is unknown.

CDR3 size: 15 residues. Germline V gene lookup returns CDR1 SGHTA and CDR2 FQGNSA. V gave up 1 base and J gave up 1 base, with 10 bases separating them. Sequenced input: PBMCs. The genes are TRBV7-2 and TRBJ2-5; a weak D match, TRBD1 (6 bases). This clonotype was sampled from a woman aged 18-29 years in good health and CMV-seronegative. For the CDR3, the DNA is TGTGCCAGCAGCTTAGTTGGACAGTTCCAAGAGACCCAGTACTTC. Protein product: CASSLVGQFQETQYF.